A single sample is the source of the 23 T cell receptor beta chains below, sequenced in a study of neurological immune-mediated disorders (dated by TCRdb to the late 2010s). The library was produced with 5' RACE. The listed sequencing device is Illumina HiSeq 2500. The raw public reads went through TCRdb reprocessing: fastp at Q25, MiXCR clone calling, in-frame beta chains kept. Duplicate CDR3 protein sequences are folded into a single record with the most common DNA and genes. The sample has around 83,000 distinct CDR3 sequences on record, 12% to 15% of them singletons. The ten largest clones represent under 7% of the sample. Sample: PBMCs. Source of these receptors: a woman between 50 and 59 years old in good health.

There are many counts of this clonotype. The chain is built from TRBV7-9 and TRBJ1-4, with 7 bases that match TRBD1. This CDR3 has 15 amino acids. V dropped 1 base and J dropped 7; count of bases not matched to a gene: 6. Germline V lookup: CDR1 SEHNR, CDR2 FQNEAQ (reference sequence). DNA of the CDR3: TGTGCCAGCAGCTTAGGAGCCAGGGGGGCTGAAAAACTGTTTTTT. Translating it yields CASSLGARGAEKLFF.

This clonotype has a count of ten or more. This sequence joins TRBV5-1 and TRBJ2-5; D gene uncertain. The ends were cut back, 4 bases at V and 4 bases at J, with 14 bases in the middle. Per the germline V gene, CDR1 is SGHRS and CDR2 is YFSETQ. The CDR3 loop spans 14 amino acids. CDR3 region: CASSPGQPGETQYF. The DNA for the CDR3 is TGCGCCAGCAGCCCGGGCCAGCCGGGAGAGACCCAGTACTTC.

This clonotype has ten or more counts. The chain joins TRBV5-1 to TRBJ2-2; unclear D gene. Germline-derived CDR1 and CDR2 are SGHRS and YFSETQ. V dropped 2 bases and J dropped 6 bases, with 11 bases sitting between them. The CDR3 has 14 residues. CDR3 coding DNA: TGCGCCAGCAGCTTTGAGATTTCGCCCGGGGAGCTGTTTTTT. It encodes CASSFEISPGELFF.

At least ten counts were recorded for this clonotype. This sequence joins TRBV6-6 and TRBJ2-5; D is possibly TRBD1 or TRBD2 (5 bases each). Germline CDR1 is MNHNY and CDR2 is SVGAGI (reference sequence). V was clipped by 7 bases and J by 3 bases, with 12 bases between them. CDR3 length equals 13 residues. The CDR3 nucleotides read TGTGCCAGCAACCTAATGGGGGAAGAGACCCAGTACTTC. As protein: CASNLMGEETQYF.

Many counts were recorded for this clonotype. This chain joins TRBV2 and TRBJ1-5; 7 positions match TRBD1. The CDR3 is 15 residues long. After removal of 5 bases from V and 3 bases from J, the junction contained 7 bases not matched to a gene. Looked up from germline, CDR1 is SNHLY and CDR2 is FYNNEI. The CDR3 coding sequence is TGTGCCAGCAGTACGGGACAGCCTTACAATCAGCCCCAGCATTTT. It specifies CASSTGQPYNQPQHF.

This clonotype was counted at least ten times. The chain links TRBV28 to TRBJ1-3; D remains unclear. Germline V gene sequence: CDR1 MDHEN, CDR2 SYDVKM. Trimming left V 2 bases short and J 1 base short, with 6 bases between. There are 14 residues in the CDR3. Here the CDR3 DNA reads TGTGCCAGCAGTTTACGAGGGTCTGGAAACACCATATATTTT. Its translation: CASSLRGSGNTIYF.

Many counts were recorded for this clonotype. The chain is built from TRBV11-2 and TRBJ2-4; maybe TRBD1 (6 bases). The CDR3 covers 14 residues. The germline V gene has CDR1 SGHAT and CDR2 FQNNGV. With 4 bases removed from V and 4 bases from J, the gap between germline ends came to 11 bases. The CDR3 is CASSYGTRKNIQYF. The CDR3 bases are TGTGCCAGCAGCTACGGGACAAGGAAAAACATTCAGTACTTC.

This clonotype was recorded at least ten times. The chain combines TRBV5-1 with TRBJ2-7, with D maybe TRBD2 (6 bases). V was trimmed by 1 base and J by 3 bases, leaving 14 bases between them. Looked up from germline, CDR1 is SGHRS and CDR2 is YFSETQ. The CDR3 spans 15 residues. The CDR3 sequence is CASSLNAGPGYEQYF. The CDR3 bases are TGCGCCAGCAGCTTGAACGCGGGGCCCGGCTACGAGCAGTACTTC.

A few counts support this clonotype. The CDR3 reads CASNPRLYTGELFF. The CDR3 DNA reads as TGCGCCAGCAACCCCAGGCTATACACCGGGGAGCTGTTTTTT. The chain is built from TRBV5-1 and TRBJ2-2; no reliable D call. The CDR3 runs to 14 residues. The V end was cut by 6 bases, the J end by 3 bases, with 12 bases between. Germline CDR1 reads SGHRS; CDR2 reads YFSETQ. The full variable domain, completed using reference TRBV5-1 and TRBJ2-2, is KAGVTQTPRYLIKTRGQQVTLSCSPISGHRSVSWYQQTPGQGLQFLFEYFSETQRNKGNFPGRFSGRQFSNSRSEMNVSTLELGDSALYLCASNPRLYTGELFFGEGSRLTVL.

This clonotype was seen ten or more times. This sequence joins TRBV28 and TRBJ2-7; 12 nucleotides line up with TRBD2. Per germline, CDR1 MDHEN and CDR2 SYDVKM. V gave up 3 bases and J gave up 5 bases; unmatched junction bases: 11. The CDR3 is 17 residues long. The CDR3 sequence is CASSFSSGRAGYHEQYF. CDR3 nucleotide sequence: TGTGCCAGCAGTTTCTCTAGCGGGAGGGCCGGTTATCACGAGCAGTACTTC.

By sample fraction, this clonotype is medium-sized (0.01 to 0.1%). The CDR3 spells CASKPASGLKGEQFF. For the CDR3, the DNA is TGTGCCAGCAAGCCGGCTAGCGGGCTCAAAGGGGAGCAGTTCTTC. The rearrangement joins TRBV7-2 to TRBJ2-1, with 8 nucleotides matching TRBD2. J gave up 10 bases and V 7 bases, and 15 bases lay outside the gene matches. The CDR3 has 15 residues. Germline V gene lookup returns CDR1 SGHTA and CDR2 FQGNSA.

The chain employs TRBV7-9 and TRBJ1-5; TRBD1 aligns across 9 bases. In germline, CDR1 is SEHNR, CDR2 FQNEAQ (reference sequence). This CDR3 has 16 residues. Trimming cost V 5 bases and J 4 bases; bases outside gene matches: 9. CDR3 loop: CASSTSDRGLNQPQHF. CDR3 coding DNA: TGTGCCAGCAGCACCTCGGACAGGGGTCTTAATCAGCCCCAGCATTTT.

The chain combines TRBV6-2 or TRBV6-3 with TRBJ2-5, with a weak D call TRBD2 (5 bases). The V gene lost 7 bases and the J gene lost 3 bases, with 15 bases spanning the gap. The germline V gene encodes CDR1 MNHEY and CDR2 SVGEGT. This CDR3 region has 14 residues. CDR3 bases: TGTGCCAGCAAATTGACCGGGAAAAAAGAGACCCAGTACTTC. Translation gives CASKLTGKKETQYF.

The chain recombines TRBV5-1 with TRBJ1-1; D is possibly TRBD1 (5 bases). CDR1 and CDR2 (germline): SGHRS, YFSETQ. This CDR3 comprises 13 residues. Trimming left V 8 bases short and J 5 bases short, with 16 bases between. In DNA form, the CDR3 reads TGCGCCAGTAAACGGGACTTTGGGACTGAAGCTTTCTTT. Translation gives CASKRDFGTEAFF.

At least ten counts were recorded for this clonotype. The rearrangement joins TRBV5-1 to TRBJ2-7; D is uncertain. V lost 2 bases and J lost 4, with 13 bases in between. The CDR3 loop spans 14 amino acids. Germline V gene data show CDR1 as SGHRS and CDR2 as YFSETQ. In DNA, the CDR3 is TGCGCCAGCAGCTTCAACGGTCAACGGTACGAGCAGTACTTC. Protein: CASSFNGQRYEQYF.

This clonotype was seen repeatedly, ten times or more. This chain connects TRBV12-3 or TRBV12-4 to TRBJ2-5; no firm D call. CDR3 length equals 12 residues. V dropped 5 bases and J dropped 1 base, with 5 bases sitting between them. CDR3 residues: CASSKFQETQYF. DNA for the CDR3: TGTGCCAGCAGTAAGTTCCAAGAGACCCAGTACTTC.

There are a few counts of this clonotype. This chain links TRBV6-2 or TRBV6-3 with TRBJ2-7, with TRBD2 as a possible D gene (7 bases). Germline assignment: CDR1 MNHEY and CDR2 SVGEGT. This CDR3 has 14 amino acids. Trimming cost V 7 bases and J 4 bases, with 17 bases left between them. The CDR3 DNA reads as TGTGCCAGCAACGGCTTGGGGGGGCGATACGAGCAGTACTTC. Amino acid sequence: CASNGLGGRYEQYF.

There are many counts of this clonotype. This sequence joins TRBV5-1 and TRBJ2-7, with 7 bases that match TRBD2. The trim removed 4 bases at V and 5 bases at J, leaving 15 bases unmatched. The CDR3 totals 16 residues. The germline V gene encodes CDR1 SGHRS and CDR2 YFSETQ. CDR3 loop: CASSPLGSGTTDEQYF. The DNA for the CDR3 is TGCGCCAGCAGCCCCTTAGGAAGCGGGACTACCGACGAGCAGTACTTC.

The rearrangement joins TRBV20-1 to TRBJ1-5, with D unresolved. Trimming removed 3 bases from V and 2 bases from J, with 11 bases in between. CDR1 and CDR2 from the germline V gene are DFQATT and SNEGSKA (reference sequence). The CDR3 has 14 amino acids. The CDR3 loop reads CSASVPKGNQPQHF. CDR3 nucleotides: TGCAGTGCTAGCGTCCCAAAAGGCAATCAGCCCCAGCATTTT.

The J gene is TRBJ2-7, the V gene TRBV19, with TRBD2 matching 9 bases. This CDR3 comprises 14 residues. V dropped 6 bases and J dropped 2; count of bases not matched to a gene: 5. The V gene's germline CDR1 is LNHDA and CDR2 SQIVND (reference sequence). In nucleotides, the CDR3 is TGTGCCAGTAGCCGGACTAGCGCTACCTACGAGCAGTACTTC. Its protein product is CASSRTSATYEQYF.

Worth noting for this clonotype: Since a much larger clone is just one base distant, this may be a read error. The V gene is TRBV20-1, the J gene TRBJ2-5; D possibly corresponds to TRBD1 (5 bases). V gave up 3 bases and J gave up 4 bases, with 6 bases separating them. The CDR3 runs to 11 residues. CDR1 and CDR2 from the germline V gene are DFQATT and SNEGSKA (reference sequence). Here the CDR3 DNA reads TGCAGTGCTAGGACAGCAGAGACCCAGTACTTC. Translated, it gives CSARTAETQYF.

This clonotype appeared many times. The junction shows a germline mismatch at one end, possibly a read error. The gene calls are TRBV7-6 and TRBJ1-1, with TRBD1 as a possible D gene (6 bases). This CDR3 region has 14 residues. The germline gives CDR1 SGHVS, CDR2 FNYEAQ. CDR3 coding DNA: TGTGCCAGCGGCTTAGGGACAATGCCTTCTGAAGCTTTCTTT. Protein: CASGLGTMPSEAFF. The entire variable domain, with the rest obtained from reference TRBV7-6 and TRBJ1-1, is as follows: GAGVSQSPRYKVTKRGQDVALRCDPISGHVSLYWYRQALGQGPEFLTYFNYEAQQDKSGLPNDRFSAERPEGSISTLTIQRTEQRDSAMYRCASGLGTMPSEAFFGQGTRLTVV.

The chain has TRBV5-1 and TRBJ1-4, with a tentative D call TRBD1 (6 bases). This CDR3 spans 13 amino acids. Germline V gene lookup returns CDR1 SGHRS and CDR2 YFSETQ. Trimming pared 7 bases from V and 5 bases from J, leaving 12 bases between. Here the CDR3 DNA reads TGCGCCAGCTGCCTGACAGGAAATGAAAAACTGTTTTTT. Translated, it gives CASCLTGNEKLFF.